This paragraph covers one T cell receptor beta chain sequence. These data are taken from a study of cytomegalovirus exposure and HLA in healthy donors. Trimming took 0 bases from V and 0 from J; bases not matched to a gene: 9. CDR1 SNHLY and CDR2 FYNNEI come from the germline V gene. This CDR3 has 19 amino acids. Measured with immunoSEQ multiplex PCR; TCRdb has only the in-frame clones, and not every one. The top ten clones hold 9% of a sample with 110,000 to 150,000 clones, roughly 87% of them seen once. The rearrangement uses TRBV2 and TRBJ1-5; 9 bases are shared with TRBD1. The clonotype was recovered from a woman in her late teens or twenties in good health and CMV-seropositive. Sequenced material: PBMCs. The DNA for the CDR3 is TGTGCCAGCAGTGAAGCGACGTTGACAGGGGGGAATAGCAATCAGCCCCAGCATTTT. It encodes CASSEATLTGGNSNQPQHF.